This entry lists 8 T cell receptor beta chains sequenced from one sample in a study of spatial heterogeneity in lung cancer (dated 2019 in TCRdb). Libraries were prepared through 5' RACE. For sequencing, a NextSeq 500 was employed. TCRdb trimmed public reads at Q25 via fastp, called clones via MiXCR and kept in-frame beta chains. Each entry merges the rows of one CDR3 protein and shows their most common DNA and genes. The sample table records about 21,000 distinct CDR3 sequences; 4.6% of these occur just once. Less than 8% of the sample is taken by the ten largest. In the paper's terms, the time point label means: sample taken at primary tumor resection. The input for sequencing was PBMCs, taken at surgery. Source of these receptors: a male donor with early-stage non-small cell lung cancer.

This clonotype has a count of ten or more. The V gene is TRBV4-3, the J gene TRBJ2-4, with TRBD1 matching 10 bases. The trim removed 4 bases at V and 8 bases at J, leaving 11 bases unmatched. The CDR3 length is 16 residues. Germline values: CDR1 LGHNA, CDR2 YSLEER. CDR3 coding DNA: TGCGCCAGCAGCCCTGGGACAGGGGTTCTGGGGGACATTCAGTACTTC. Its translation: CASSPGTGVLGDIQYF.

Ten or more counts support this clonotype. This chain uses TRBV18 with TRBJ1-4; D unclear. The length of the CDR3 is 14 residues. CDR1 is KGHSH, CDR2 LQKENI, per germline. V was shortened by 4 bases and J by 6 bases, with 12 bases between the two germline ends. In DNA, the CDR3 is TGTGCCAGCTCACTCAGCAAAGGCGATGAAAAACTGTTTTTT. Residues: CASSLSKGDEKLFF.

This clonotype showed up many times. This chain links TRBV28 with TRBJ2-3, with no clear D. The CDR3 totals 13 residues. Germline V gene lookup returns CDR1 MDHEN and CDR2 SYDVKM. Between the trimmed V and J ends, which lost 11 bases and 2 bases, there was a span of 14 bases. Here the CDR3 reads CAAEEGLTDTQYF. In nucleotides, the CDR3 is TGTGCCGCAGAGGAAGGGCTCACAGATACGCAGTATTTT.

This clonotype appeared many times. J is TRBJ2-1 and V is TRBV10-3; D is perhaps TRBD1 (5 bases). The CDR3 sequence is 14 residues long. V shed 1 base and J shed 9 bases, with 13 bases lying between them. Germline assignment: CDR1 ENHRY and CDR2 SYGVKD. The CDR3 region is CAISELDDGAEQFF. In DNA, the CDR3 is TGTGCCATCAGTGAGTTGGATGATGGGGCTGAGCAGTTCTTC.

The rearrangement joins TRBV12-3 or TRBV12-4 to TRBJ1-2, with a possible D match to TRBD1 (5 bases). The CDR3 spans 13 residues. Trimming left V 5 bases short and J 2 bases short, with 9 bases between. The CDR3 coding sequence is TGTGCCAGCAGTACCAGACAGAACTATGGCTACACCTTC. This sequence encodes CASSTRQNYGYTF.

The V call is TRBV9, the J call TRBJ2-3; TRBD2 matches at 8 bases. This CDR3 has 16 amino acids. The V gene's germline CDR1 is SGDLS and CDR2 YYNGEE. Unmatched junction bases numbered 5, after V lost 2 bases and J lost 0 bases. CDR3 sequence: CASSVDSGVSTDTQYF. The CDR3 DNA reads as TGTGCCAGCAGCGTCGATAGCGGGGTCAGCACAGATACGCAGTATTTT. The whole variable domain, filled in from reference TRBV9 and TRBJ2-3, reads DSGVTQTPKHLITATGQRVTLRCSPRSGDLSVYWYQQSLDQGLQFLIQYYNGEERAKGNILERFSAQQFPDLHSELNLSSLELGDSALYFCASSVDSGVSTDTQYFGPGTRLTVL.

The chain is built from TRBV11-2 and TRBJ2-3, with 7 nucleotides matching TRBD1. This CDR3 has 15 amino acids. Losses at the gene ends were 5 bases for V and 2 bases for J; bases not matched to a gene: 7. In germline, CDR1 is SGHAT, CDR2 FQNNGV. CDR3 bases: TGTGCCAGCAGCCTGGGACAGTTACCCACAGATACGCAGTATTTT. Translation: CASSLGQLPTDTQYF.

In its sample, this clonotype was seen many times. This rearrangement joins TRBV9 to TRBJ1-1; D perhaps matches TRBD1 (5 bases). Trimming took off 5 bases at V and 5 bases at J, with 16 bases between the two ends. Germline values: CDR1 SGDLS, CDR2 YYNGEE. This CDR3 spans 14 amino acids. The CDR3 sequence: CASRAGASLTEAFF. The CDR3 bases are TGTGCCAGCAGAGCCGGGGCGAGTTTGACTGAAGCTTTCTTT.